The clone carrying this T cell receptor (beta chain) showed up just once. The antigen remains undetermined. V gave up 0 bases and J gave up 1 base, with 8 bases separating them. Germline assignment: CDR1 SQVTM and CDR2 ANQGSEA. This CDR3 spans 14 amino acids. These data come from a study of blood T cells in healthy people across ages. A second PCR of roughly 7 to 11 cycles used a sample-barcoded 5' primer and a J-beta primer mix. MiXCR was run by TCRdb on the 5' RACE reads, yielding one entry per CDR3 protein. The sample has about 1.8 million distinct CDR3 sequences; roughly 50% are singletons. The study's findings and limits: Greater diversity and more naive CD4+ cells were seen in long-lived donors than in aged donors.

The receptor was derived from a woman in her forties in good health. The specimen sequenced was blood. This chain uses TRBV29-1 with TRBJ2-3; D is uncertain. CDR3 nucleotides: TGCAGCGTTGAAGATGCTCCATGCACAGATACGCAGTATTTT. Translated, it gives CSVEDAPCTDTQYF.